This T cell receptor (beta chain) was observed in a study of T cell responses to AZD1222 COVID-19 vaccine. Trimming took 2 bases from V and 0 from J, leaving 6 bases between them. CDR3 length: 14 residues. From germline, CDR1 is SGHNT and CDR2 YYREEE (reference sequence). Sequencing was performed with immunoSEQ multiplex PCR; in TCRdb, only in-frame clones are kept and a portion is missing. The sample has tens of thousands of clones, around 81% seen once. The receptor was isolated from an adult in good health. The chain recombines TRBV5-4 with TRBJ1-3; D not resolved. Source: peripheral blood, taken on day 0 of AZD1222 vaccination. The CDR3 sequence: CASSFGNSGNTIYF. CDR3 sequence (DNA): TGTGCCAGCAGCTTCGGCAACTCTGGAAACACCATATATTTT.